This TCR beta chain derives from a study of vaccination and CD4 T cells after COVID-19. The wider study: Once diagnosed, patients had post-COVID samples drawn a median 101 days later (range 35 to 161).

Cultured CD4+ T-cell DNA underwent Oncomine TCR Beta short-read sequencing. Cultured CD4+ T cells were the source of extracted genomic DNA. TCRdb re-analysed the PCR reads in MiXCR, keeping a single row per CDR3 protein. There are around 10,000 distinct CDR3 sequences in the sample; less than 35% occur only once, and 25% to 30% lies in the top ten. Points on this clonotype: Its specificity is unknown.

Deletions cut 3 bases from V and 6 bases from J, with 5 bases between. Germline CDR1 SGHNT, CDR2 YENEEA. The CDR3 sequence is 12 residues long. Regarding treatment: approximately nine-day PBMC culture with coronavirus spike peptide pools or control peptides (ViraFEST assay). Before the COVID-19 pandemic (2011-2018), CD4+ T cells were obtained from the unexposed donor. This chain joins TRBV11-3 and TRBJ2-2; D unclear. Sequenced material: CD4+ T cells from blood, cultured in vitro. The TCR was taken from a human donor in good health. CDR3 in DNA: TGTGCCAGCAGCTTTGGAGCCGGGGAGCTGTTTTTT. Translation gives CASSFGAGELFF.